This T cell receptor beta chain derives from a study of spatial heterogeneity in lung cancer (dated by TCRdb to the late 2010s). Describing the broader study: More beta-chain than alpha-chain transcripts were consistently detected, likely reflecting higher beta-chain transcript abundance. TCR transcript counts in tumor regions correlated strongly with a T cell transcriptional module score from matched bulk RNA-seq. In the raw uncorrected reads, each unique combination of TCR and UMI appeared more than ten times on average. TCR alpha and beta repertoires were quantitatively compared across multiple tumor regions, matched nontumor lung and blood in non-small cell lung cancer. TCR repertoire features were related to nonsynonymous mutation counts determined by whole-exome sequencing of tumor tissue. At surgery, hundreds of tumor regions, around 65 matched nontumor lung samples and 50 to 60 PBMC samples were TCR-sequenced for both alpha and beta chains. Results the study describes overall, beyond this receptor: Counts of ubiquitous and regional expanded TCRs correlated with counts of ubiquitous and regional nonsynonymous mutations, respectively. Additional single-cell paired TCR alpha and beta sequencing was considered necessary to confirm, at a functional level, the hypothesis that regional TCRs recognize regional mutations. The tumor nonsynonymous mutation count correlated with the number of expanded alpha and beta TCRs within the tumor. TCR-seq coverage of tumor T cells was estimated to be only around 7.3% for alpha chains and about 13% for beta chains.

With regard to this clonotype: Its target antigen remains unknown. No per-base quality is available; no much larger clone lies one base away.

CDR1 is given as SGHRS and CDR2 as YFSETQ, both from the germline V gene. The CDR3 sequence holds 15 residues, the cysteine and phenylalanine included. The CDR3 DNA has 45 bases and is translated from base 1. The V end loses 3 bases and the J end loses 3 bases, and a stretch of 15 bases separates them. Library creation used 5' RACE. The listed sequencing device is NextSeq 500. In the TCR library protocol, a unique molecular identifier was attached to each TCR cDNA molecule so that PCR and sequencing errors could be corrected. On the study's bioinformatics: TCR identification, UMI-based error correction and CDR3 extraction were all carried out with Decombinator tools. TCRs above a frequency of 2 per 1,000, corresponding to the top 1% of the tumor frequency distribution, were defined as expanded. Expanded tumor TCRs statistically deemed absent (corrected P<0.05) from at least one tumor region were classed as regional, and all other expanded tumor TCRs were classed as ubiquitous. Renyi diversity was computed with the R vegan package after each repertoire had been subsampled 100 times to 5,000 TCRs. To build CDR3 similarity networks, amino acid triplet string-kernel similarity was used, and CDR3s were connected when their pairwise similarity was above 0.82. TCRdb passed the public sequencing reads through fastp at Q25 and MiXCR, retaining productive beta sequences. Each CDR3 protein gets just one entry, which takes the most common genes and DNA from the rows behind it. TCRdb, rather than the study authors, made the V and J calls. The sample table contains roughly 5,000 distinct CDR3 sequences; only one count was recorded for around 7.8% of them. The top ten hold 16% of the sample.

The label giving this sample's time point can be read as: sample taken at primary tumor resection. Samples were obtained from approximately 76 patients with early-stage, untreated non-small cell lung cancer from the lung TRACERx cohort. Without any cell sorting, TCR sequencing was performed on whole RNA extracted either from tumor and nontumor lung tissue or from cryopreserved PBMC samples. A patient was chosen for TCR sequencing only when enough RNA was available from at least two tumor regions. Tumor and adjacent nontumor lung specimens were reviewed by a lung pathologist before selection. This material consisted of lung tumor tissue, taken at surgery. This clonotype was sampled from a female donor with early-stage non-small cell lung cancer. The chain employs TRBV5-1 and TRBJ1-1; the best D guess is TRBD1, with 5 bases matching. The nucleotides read TGCGCCAGCAGCTCACGACAGAACTGGGACACTGAAGCTTTCTTT. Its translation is CASSSRQNWDTEAFF.